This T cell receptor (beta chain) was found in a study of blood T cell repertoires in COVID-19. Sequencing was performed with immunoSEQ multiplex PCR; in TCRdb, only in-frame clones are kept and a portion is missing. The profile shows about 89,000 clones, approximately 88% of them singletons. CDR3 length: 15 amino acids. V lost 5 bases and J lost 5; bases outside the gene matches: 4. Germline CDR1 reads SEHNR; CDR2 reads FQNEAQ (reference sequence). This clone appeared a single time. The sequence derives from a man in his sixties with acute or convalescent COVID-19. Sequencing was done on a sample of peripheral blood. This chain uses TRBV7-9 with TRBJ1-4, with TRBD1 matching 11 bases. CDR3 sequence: CASSPWDRGNEKLFF. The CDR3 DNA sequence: TGTGCCAGCAGCCCCTGGGACAGGGGGAATGAAAAACTGTTTTTT.